The clone carrying this T cell receptor (beta chain) was seen repeatedly, ten times or more. As yet, its antigen is unknown. CDR3 length equals 15 residues. The V gene's germline CDR1 is SGHDN and CDR2 FVKESK. V was shortened by 5 bases and J by 2 bases, with 16 bases between the two germline ends. These data are taken from a study of T cell repertoires in cytomegalovirus infection. About the study: The public TCR beta signatures pointed to both CMV infection and matching HLA type.

Study results and caveats: Using cumulative public TCR beta family frequency, the authors identified those who carried CMV together with the relevant HLA. Ex vivo, HLA-C-restricted CMV-specific TCR beta clonotypes prevailed over the rest of the response.

TCRdb analysed the reads with MiXCR anew, one entry per CDR3 protein. Of around 440,000 distinct CDR3 sequences listed, around 11% are singletons. The sequenced sample consisted of PBMCs. V and J are TRBV14 and TRBJ2-7; D uncertain. This clonotype originated in a human donor in good health (CMV status not recorded). Some clones in this sample may be carry-over from other donors' samples. The CDR3 DNA reads as TGTGCCAGCAGCGTTTTGAAACGCGGCCCCTACGAGCAGTACTTC. This codes for CASSVLKRGPYEQYF.